This TCR beta chain comes out of a study of blood T cells in healthy people across ages. CDR1 SGHRS and CDR2 YFSETQ come from the germline V gene. The junction had 3 bases not matched to a gene; V was cut back by 1 base and J by 6 bases. The CDR3 totals 14 residues. It was approximately 9 milliliters of peripheral blood that were drawn from each donor. Points on this clonotype: Its antigen is unidentified.

Study-wide results and caveats: Age brought a roughly linear fall in TCR beta diversity measured per million T cells.

Through a sample-barcoded 5' primer and a J-beta primer mix, a second PCR was run for roughly 6 to 11 cycles. A tag from a template-switch adaptor with 12 random nucleotides marked each cDNA molecule. A single record per CDR3 protein comes from TCRdb applying MiXCR to the 5' RACE reads. The sample lists around 1,100,000 distinct CDR3 sequences, roughly two fifths seen once, with under 15% in the top ten. The chain recombines TRBV5-1 with TRBJ2-3; the match to TRBD2 covers 9 bases. The sequencing sample was made of blood. This TCR was recovered from a man between 18 and 29 years old in good health. CDR3 in amino acids: CASSLSTSGDTQYF. DNA for the CDR3: TGCGCCAGCAGCTTGTCCACTAGCGGGGATACGCAGTATTTT.